These T cell receptor beta chains were read from a single sample in a study of vaccination and CD4 T cells after COVID-19. These receptors' targets are unknown. TCRdb re-derived calls from the PCR reads in MiXCR, one entry per CDR3 protein. The data show some 17,000 distinct CDR3 sequences, approximately 60% seen once. The sample was CD4+ T cells from blood, cultured in vitro, taken after SARS-CoV-2 vaccination. These receptors were taken from a human donor who had recovered from COVID-19. Both conserved end residues are part of each CDR3. The order of the fields is CDR3 protein, CDR3 DNA, J gene, V gene, D gene, clone size. The D gene is left open where the match is weak. The size entry is marked missing in some rows and otherwise reads once, few, many or a size class.

CDR3aa: CASSPDRVGNTIYF
CDR3nt: TGTGCCAGCAGCCCCGACAGGGTAGGAAACACCATATATTTT
j_gene: TRBJ1-3
v_gene: TRBV7-2
d_gene: TRBD1
abundance: .

CDR3aa: CSAWTSGSYEQYF
CDR3nt: TGCAGTGCTTGGACTAGCGGTTCCTACGAGCAGTACTTC
j_gene: TRBJ2-7
v_gene: TRBV20-1
d_gene: TRBD2
abundance: few

CDR3aa: CASSLGMGDEQFF
CDR3nt: TGTGCCAGCAGCTTAGGTATGGGCGATGAGCAGTTCTTC
j_gene: TRBJ2-1
v_gene: TRBV7-8
d_gene: .
abundance: .

CDR3aa: CASSSSGPDEKLFF
CDR3nt: TGTGCCAGCAGTTCATCAGGTCCGGATGAAAAACTGTTTTTT
j_gene: TRBJ1-4
v_gene: TRBV6-5
d_gene: .
abundance: once

CDR3aa: CASSLMGGRAETQYF
CDR3nt: TGTGCCAGCAGTTTAATGGGGGGCAGGGCAGAGACCCAGTACTTC
j_gene: TRBJ2-5
v_gene: TRBV12-3/TRBV12-4
d_gene: .
abundance: .

CDR3aa: CASSPSFDVAGSTEAFF
CDR3nt: TGTGCCAGCAGCCCATCTTTTGACGTGGCGGGGAGCACTGAAGCTTTCTTT
j_gene: TRBJ1-1
v_gene: TRBV7-9
d_gene: .
abundance: few

CDR3aa: CATSRDWAGDGDEQYF
CDR3nt: TGTGCCACCAGCAGAGATTGGGCGGGAGACGGGGACGAGCAGTACTTC
j_gene: TRBJ2-7
v_gene: TRBV15
d_gene: TRBD2
abundance: few

CDR3aa: CAWTNRASLNTEAFF
CDR3nt: TGTGCCTGGACAAACCGGGCGTCACTGAACACTGAAGCTTTCTTT
j_gene: TRBJ1-1
v_gene: TRBV30
d_gene: .
abundance: .

CDR3aa: CASRQSPGQGTYEQYF
CDR3nt: TGTGCCAGCAGACAATCTCCGGGACAGGGAACCTACGAGCAGTACTTC
j_gene: TRBJ2-7
v_gene: TRBV11-2
d_gene: TRBD1
abundance: .

CDR3aa: CASSLRPREQYF
CDR3nt: TGTGCCAGCAGTTTAAGGCCGAGGGAGCAGTACTTC
j_gene: TRBJ2-7
v_gene: TRBV12-3/TRBV12-4
d_gene: .
abundance: .

CDR3aa: CASSLGAGGLATDTQYF
CDR3nt: TGTGCCAGCAGCTTAGGGGCAGGTGGACTAGCGACAGATACGCAGTATTTT
j_gene: TRBJ2-3
v_gene: TRBV11-3
d_gene: TRBD2
abundance: once

CDR3aa: CSAQPGPQRRQYF
CDR3nt: TGCAGTGCTCAACCGGGACCCCAGCGGAGGCAGTACTTC
j_gene: TRBJ2-7
v_gene: TRBV20-1
d_gene: .
abundance: .

CDR3aa: CASSHETGTEQYF
CDR3nt: TGTGCCAGCAGCCACGAGACAGGAACCGAGCAGTACTTC
j_gene: TRBJ2-7
v_gene: TRBV6-2/TRBV6-3
d_gene: .
abundance: .

CDR3aa: CSVRGPSYNEQFF
CDR3nt: TGCAGTGTTCGCGGTCCCTCCTACAATGAGCAGTTCTTC
j_gene: TRBJ2-1
v_gene: TRBV20-1
d_gene: .
abundance: .

CDR3aa: CASSASEGLPLHF
CDR3nt: TGTGCCAGCAGCGCCAGCGAAGGGCTACCCCTCCACTTT
j_gene: TRBJ1-6
v_gene: TRBV7-2
d_gene: .
abundance: .

CDR3aa: CASTGHTSADTQYF
CDR3nt: TGTGCCAGCACGGGCCATACCAGCGCAGATACGCAGTATTTT
j_gene: TRBJ2-3
v_gene: TRBV2
d_gene: .
abundance: few

CDR3aa: CAISEDRVVGYTF
CDR3nt: TGTGCCATCAGTGAGGACAGGGTAGTTGGCTACACCTTC
j_gene: TRBJ1-2
v_gene: TRBV10-3
d_gene: TRBD1
abundance: .

CDR3aa: CASSFGDRGSGNTIYF
CDR3nt: TGTGCCAGCAGCTTTGGAGACAGGGGATCGGGAAACACCATATATTTT
j_gene: TRBJ1-3
v_gene: TRBV7-8
d_gene: TRBD1
abundance: .

CDR3aa: CASSPDGREQYF
CDR3nt: TGTGCCAGCAGCCCCGACGGTCGGGAGCAGTACTTC
j_gene: TRBJ2-7
v_gene: TRBV7-3
d_gene: .
abundance: .

CDR3aa: CSASGWRVGSYNSPLHF
CDR3nt: TGCAGTGCTAGCGGTTGGAGGGTGGGCTCCTATAATTCACCCCTCCACTTT
j_gene: TRBJ1-6
v_gene: TRBV20-1
d_gene: .
abundance: .